The 18 T cell receptor beta chains listed next were all sequenced from one sample in a study of blood T cells in healthy people across ages. Together with a sample-barcoded 5' primer, a J-beta primer mix was included in a second PCR lasting about 7 to 11 cycles. MiXCR, run by TCRdb on the 5' RACE reads, gives a single entry per CDR3 protein. The sample carries 750,000 to 950,000 distinct CDR3 sequences, just under 30% recorded once. These data were also reused for a study on T cells of mothers and their children.

Input material: blood. The receptors stem from a woman aged 40 to 49 in good health.

The rearrangement joins TRBV5-6 to TRBJ2-2, with TRBD1 matching 8 bases. J lost 0 bases, V lost 1 base, and 2 bases had no gene match. The CDR3 runs 16 residues. CDR1 is SGHDT and CDR2 is YYEEEE in the germline V gene. The CDR3 bases are TGTGCCAGCAGCTTGAGGACAGGGACGAACACCGGGGAGCTGTTTTTT. It is translated as CASSLRTGTNTGELFF.

This chain links TRBV5-1 with TRBJ1-1; D gene unclear. V shed 4 bases and J shed 1 base, with 8 bases lying between them. This CDR3 spans 13 amino acids. CDR1 and CDR2 from the germline V gene are SGHRS and YFSETQ. The CDR3 spells CASSRMENTEAFF. CDR3 nucleotides: TGCGCCAGCAGCAGGATGGAGAACACTGAAGCTTTCTTT.

V gene TRBV30 combines with J gene TRBJ2-5; 10 bases align to TRBD1. Germline trimming cut 3 bases from V and 5 bases from J; bases unmatched to any gene: 9. CDR3 length: 15 residues. Germline assignment: CDR1 GTSNPN and CDR2 SVGIG (reference sequence). The CDR3 protein is CAWSLLRDRGETQYF. The CDR3 DNA reads as TGTGCCTGGAGCTTACTCCGGGACAGGGGCGAGACCCAGTACTTC.

This clonotype was counted at least ten times. The chain has TRBV29-1 and TRBJ1-2; possible D gene TRBD1, 5 bases. The CDR3 length is 16 residues. Germline CDR1 is SQVTM and CDR2 is ANQGSEA. Trimming stripped 0 bases from V and 4 bases from J, with 18 bases between. CDR3 sequence: CSVEDLFRQSGYGYTF. In nucleotides, the CDR3 is TGCAGCGTTGAAGATCTGTTTCGACAGTCTGGCTATGGCTACACCTTC.

This clonotype was seen at least ten times. This chain connects TRBV20-1 to TRBJ2-4; D assignment may be TRBD1 or TRBD2 (5 bases each). Germline CDR1 is DFQATT and CDR2 is SNEGSKA (reference sequence). V was pared by 7 bases and J by 3 bases, with 19 bases between. The CDR3 runs 15 residues. The CDR3 protein is CSGEWGIWDKNIQYF. CDR3 nucleotide sequence: TGCAGTGGAGAATGGGGGATTTGGGACAAAAACATTCAGTACTTC.

The rearrangement links TRBV18 to TRBJ1-1, with TRBD1 matching 7 bases. Trimming at V came to 7 bases and at J to 3 bases, leaving 5 bases not matched to a gene. The CDR3 consists of 13 residues. Germline CDR1 KGHSH, CDR2 LQKENI. CDR3 coding DNA: TGTGCCAGCTTAGGGGGCTTAGACACTGAAGCTTTCTTT. Translated, it gives CASLGGLDTEAFF.

Many counts were recorded for this clonotype. V gene TRBV12-3 or TRBV12-4 combines with J gene TRBJ2-1; 16 positions match TRBD2. J was trimmed by 0 bases and V by 2 bases; bases with no gene match: 10. The CDR3 runs 21 residues. This CDR3 is CASSLHHRGLAGGSSYNEQFF. CDR3 DNA: TGTGCCAGCAGTTTACACCATCGGGGACTAGCGGGGGGGAGCTCCTACAATGAGCAGTTCTTC.

As concerns this clonotype: A read error may account for a junction end that differs from germline. The chain carries TRBV9 and TRBJ2-1; 10 bases line up with TRBD1. The CDR3 sequence is 16 residues long. CDR1 is SGDLS and CDR2 is YYNGEE in the germline V gene. The DNA for the CDR3 is TGTGCCGGCAGCGTAGAGGGACAGGGGATACACAATGAGCAGTTCTTC. This gives the protein CAGSVEGQGIHNEQFF.

This clonotype was observed a few times. V and J are TRBV20-1 and TRBJ2-5; possible D gene TRBD1, 6 bases. The germline V gene has CDR1 DFQATT and CDR2 SNEGSKA (reference sequence). V lost 4 bases and J lost 5, with 14 bases in between. The CDR3 sequence is 13 residues long. This CDR3 is CSAKTGILETQYF. As DNA, the CDR3 is TGCAGTGCTAAAACAGGGATTTTGGAGACCCAGTACTTC.

There are a few counts of this clonotype. The V and J genes are TRBV5-1 and TRBJ2-1; D is unclear. Germline V gives CDR1 SGHRS, CDR2 YFSETQ. V shed 4 bases and J shed 2 bases, with 13 bases lying between them. The CDR3 contains 15 residues. CDR3 nucleotide sequence: TGCGCCAGCAGCCGACGACAAGACCCCTACAATGAGCAGTTCTTC. Translating gives CASSRRQDPYNEQFF.

A note on this clonotype: A read error is possible here, since a much larger clone lies one base away. The V gene is TRBV5-4, the J gene TRBJ2-5; tentatively, D is TRBD1 (6 bases). CDR3 length equals 13 residues. Germline V lookup: CDR1 SGHNT, CDR2 YYREEE (reference sequence). V lost 1 base and J 11 bases, leaving 15 bases between the germline ends. This CDR3 is CASSLTGTNEQYF. The CDR3 DNA reads as TGTGCCAGCAGCTTGACAGGGACCAATGAGCAGTACTTC.

J is TRBJ2-1 and V is TRBV7-9; 15 nucleotides align to TRBD2. V was clipped by 6 bases and J by 0 bases; unmatched bases: 9. CDR1 is SEHNR and CDR2 is FQNEAQ in the germline V gene (reference sequence). The length of the CDR3 is 19 residues. In DNA form, the CDR3 reads TGTGCCAGCAGACCGGGACTAGCGGGGGGTCTACTCTCCTACAATGAGCAGTTCTTC. Translation: CASRPGLAGGLLSYNEQFF.

CDR3 sequence: CSAVQRGIGQFF. CDR3 nucleotides: TGCAGTGCTGTCCAAAGAGGGATCGGACAGTTCTTC. The chain recombines TRBV20-1 with TRBJ2-1; possible D gene TRBD2, 5 bases. The V gene's germline CDR1 is DFQATT and CDR2 SNEGSKA (reference sequence). This CDR3 comprises 12 residues. V was pared by 5 bases and J by 13 bases, with 18 bases between.

The chain joins TRBV6-6 to TRBJ2-3, with TRBD1 as a possible D gene (5 bases). V dropped 0 bases and J dropped 6 bases, with 7 bases sitting between them. The CDR3 consists of 13 residues. CDR1 and CDR2 from the germline V gene are MNHNY and SVGAGI (reference sequence). The DNA for the CDR3 is TGTGCCAGCAGTTACTCGACAGCGGATACGCAGTATTTT. Translation gives CASSYSTADTQYF.

This clonotype was detected a few times. The V call is TRBV7-8, the J call TRBJ1-1, with D maybe TRBD1 (6 bases). The V gene lost 4 bases and the J gene lost 1 base, with 13 bases spanning the gap. CDR1 and CDR2 (germline): SGHVS, FQNEAQ. CDR3 length: 15 amino acids. CDR3 sequence (DNA): TGTGCCAGCAGCTCGAGGACAGACTGGAACACTGAAGCTTTCTTT. It yields the protein CASSSRTDWNTEAFF.

This clonotype has ten or more counts. The chain uses TRBV27 and TRBJ2-4; D not certain. From germline, CDR1 is MNHEY and CDR2 SMNVEV (reference sequence). Trimming removed 6 bases from V and 3 bases from J, with 12 bases in between. The CDR3 length is 14 residues. Here the CDR3 DNA reads TGTGCCAGCAGCCATTCAATCGTCAAAAACATTCAGTACTTC. Amino acid sequence: CASSHSIVKNIQYF.

In the case of this clonotype: Germline is not matched at one junction end, which may reflect a read error. The chain is built from TRBV20-1 and TRBJ1-4; 8 positions agree with TRBD1. CDR1 and CDR2 from the germline V gene are DFQATT and SNEGSKA (reference sequence). The CDR3 sequence is 13 residues long. CDR3 in DNA: TGCAGTGGACAGGGGCATAGTAATGAAAAACGGTTTTTT. It translates to CSGQGHSNEKRFF.

With regard to this clonotype: At one of its ends the junction is not consistent with the germline gene, which may arise from a read error. The genes are TRBV9 and TRBJ2-1; the D gene is possibly TRBD2 (6 bases). The germline CDR1 and CDR2 sequences are SGDLS and YYNGEE. This CDR3 has 15 residues. The CDR3 loop reads CAGSISRGNYNEQFF. The CDR3 DNA is TGTGCCGGCAGCATCTCCCGCGGGAATTACAATGAGCAGTTCTTC.